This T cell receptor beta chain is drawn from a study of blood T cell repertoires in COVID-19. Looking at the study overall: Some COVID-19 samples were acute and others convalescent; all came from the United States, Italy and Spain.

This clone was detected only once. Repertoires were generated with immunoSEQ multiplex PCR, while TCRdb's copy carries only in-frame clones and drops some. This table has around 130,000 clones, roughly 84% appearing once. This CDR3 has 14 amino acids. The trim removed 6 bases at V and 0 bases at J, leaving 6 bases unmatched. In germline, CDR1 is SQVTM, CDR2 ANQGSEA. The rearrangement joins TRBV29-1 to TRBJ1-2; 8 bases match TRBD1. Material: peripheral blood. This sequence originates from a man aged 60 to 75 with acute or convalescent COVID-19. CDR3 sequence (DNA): TGCAGCGTCTACAGGGGGGCCGCTAACTATGGCTACACCTTC. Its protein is CSVYRGAANYGYTF.